This T cell receptor beta chain was sequenced in a study of monozygotic twins with inflammatory bowel disease. Study-level results: The study supported no single strong signal or clonotype linked to IBD. IBD patients shared fewer clonotypes with others than healthy twins, especially with disease activity.

Germline-derived CDR1 and CDR2 are SQVTM and ANQGSEA. CDR3 length: 15 residues. UMIs incorporating a 6-nucleotide sample barcode were appended by means of template switching. TCRalpha and TCRbeta cDNA went through nested PCRs of around 16 and 10 cycles, two in total. One entry per CDR3 protein, without DNA, is what TCRdb gives after re-calling the 5' RACE reads. Found here are 85,000 to 110,000 distinct CDR3 sequences; the top ten clones hold approximately 1.8%. With regard to this clonotype: Its antigen remains unknown.

The rearrangement uses TRBV29-1 and TRBJ2-2; TCRdb calls TRBD1, which cannot be checked without DNA. The TCR comes from a human donor with ulcerative colitis or Crohn's disease, or a healthy co-twin of an affected twin (not recorded which). Input material: blood. Here the CDR3 reads CSVEENPGATGELFF.